This entry concerns a single TCR beta chain. It has no known antigen specificity. Base qualities were left out, and no much larger clone turns up one base away. The time point label of this sample denotes: about 28 days (+/-7) after the second vaccine dose. AZD1222 recipients with second doses at about 4 weeks or about 12 weeks were pooled, because spike-specific TCR depth and breadth did not differ between schedules. Vaccinee samples came from UK trials COV001 and COV002, including a single-blind randomized controlled phase 2/3 trial of AZD1222 (ChAdOx1 nCoV-19) in healthy adults. For TCRbeta chain sequencing, PBMC samples were collected from trial participants at day 0 and at day 28 after the second dose. This entry belongs to a study of T cell responses to AZD1222 COVID-19 vaccine (dated by TCRdb to about 2021). Looking at the study overall: TCR sequencing was performed for roughly 250 trial participants, of whom around 210 were given two doses of AZD1222 and approximately 25 were given two doses of MenACWY control vaccine. Enrollment into the trials was organized by age into subgroups of 18-55, 56-69 and 70-plus years, and those subgroups contained roughly 140, 27 and 60 TCR-sequenced participants, respectively. The full study reports these points: Only a handful of AZD1222 recipients were SARS-CoV-2 seropositive at baseline, limiting conclusions about previously exposed vaccinees. After two AZD1222 doses, both the breadth and the depth of spike-specific TCRs were significantly higher than at day 0 and than in MenACWY recipients. Participants were mostly white British and included more females than males, and it was suggested by the authors that clonal diversity may have been underestimated. The vaccine-associated CD4 TCRs covered the entire spike protein, and the dominant responses fell in regions 160-218 and 743-854. No day 14 peak-response samples were available, so repertoires were characterized only after the peak T cell response. Reportedly, almost half of the unique spike-specific TCRs recognized epitopes lying outside the regions that are mutated in the B.1.351 and B.1.1.7 variants. In the small 56-69-year group, the increase in depth fell short of significance, most likely because of low power.

V was cut back by 2 bases and J by 1 base, leaving a gap of 16 bases between them. The CDR3 numbers 17 residues from cysteine through phenylalanine. Only the CDR3 part of the read is kept: 51 bases, read in frame from the first base. CDR1 and CDR2 are drawn from the germline V gene: SGHRS, YFSETQ. The CDR3 regions of human TCRbeta chains were analyzed by immunosequencing. In the source study's methods: Repertoire TCRs were matched against a reference library of SARS-CoV-2-specific TCRs generated with the MIRA antigen-specificity platform. Breadth was defined as the fraction of unique TCRs that were SARS-CoV-2-associated, and depth was defined as the fraction of total T cells that were SARS-CoV-2-associated. Using the MIRA data, each spike-specific TCR was mapped to the spike region that the TCR reacts to and placed in a CD4 or CD8 class. Log10-transformed breadth and depth values were compared by one-way ANOVA with Sidak's multiple comparisons tests. Held by TCRdb, this immuneACCESS table contains in-frame sequences only and omits some clones. Under half of the omission traces to an unresolved V gene where checked; the cause of the rest is unknown. The V and J calls and clone size come from that table; D and trimming were worked out from the DNA. Here the sample has some 120,000 clones; about 79% occur a single time. The ten top clones hold approximately 26% of the sample.

In this chain, TRBV5-1 is recombined with TRBJ2-1, with the D gene call left open. This clonotype was sampled from an adult who received the AZD1222 COVID-19 vaccine. The material sequenced was peripheral blood, taken 28 days after the second AZD1222 dose. The DNA is TGCGCCAGCAGCTTTTTTATTGCGGCAAAATCCTACAATGAGCAGTTCTTC. It is translated as CASSFFIAAKSYNEQFF.